The 7 T cell receptor beta chains reported below all come from one sample, sequenced in a study of shared clonotypes between healthy human individuals. The method was immunoSEQ multiplex PCR; TCRdb's version includes in-frame clones alone and lacks a portion of them. Among more than 2 million clones listed, roughly 93% were seen once. Naive CD8 cells comprised CD45RO-negative, CCR7-positively selected cells, excluding terminally differentiated effector memory CD45RA+ cells. Material for sequencing was naive CD8+ T cells from PBMCs. These receptors came from a man between 18 and 29 years old in good health. Some clones in this sample may be carry-over from other donors' samples.

This chain uses TRBV10-3 with TRBJ2-2, with D possibly called TRBD1 or TRBD2 (5 bases each). Trimming stripped 4 bases from V and 7 bases from J, with 16 bases between. CDR3 length equals 15 residues. The germline V gene has CDR1 ENHRY and CDR2 SYGVKD. The CDR3 loop reads CAISAKGPPVGELFF. The CDR3 DNA sequence: TGTGCCATCAGTGCCAAGGGACCCCCAGTCGGGGAGCTGTTTTTT.

As to this clone: Other DNA sequences in this specimen translate into the identical CDR3. V usage is TRBV9 and J usage is TRBJ2-7, with D uncertain. Trimming stripped 3 bases from V and 3 bases from J, with 7 bases between. Germline loops: CDR1 SGDLS, CDR2 YYNGEE. The CDR3 contains 12 residues. The CDR3 DNA is TGTGCCAGCAGCGCAGACAACTACGAGCAGTACTTC. This encodes CASSADNYEQYF.

The CDR3 DNA reads TGTGCCAGCAGTTTTTGGGGGGGCGACTACGAGCAGTACTTC. Its protein product is CASSFWGGDYEQYF. The chain has TRBV28 and TRBJ2-7, with D maybe TRBD2 (7 bases). The germline V and J ends were trimmed by 3 bases and 3 bases, with 12 bases remaining between them. CDR1 is MDHEN, CDR2 SYDVKM, per germline. This CDR3 is 14 amino acids long.

The table lists this clone with a count of one. The CDR3 spells CASSSWTSANTQYF. The CDR3 nucleotides read TGTGCCAGCAGTTCGTGGACTAGTGCGAATACGCAGTATTTT. The chain joins TRBV28 to TRBJ2-3, with 7 bases that match TRBD2. Germline-derived CDR1 and CDR2 are MDHEN and SYDVKM. The J segment lost 7 bases and the V segment lost 4 bases, leaving 8 bases of the junction unmatched. The CDR3 is 14 residues long.

The chain's CDR3 is CASSPRVRERGTDTQYF. The CDR3 nucleotides are TGTGCCAGCAGCCCACGGGTGAGGGAGAGGGGCACAGATACGCAGTATTTT. V is TRBV9 and J is TRBJ2-3; possible D gene TRBD2, 5 bases. CDR1 is SGDLS and CDR2 is YYNGEE in the germline V gene. This CDR3 has 17 residues. The ends were cut back, 4 bases at V and 1 base at J, with 19 bases in the middle. The full variable domain, with the rest looked up from reference TRBV9 and TRBJ2-3, is DSGVTQTPKHLITATGQRVTLRCSPRSGDLSVYWYQQSLDQGLQFLIQYYNGEERAKGNILERFSAQQFPDLHSELNLSSLELGDSALYFCASSPRVRERGTDTQYFGPGTRLTVL.

This chain connects TRBV28 to TRBJ1-1, with 9 bases fitting TRBD1. This CDR3 is 15 amino acids long. The germline V gene encodes CDR1 MDHEN and CDR2 SYDVKM. V was pared by 6 bases and J by 3 bases, with 8 bases of the junction left unmatched. CDR3: CASRPPGQGYTEAFF. The DNA of the CDR3 is TGTGCCAGCAGGCCCCCAGGACAGGGGTACACTGAAGCTTTCTTT.

The chain employs TRBV11-2 and TRBJ1-2; D is unresolved. Germline CDR1 and CDR2: SGHAT and FQNNGV. V dropped 5 bases and J dropped 0 bases, with 10 bases sitting between them. The CDR3 consists of 14 residues. DNA of the CDR3: TGTGCCAGCAGCCCCACCACGGCTAACTATGGCTACACCTTC. Its protein is CASSPTTANYGYTF.